These T cell receptor beta chains were read from a single sample in a study of glioma-infiltrating T cells. MiXCR, applied by TCRdb to the multiplex PCR reads, yields one record per CDR3 protein. This sample has around 130,000 distinct CDR3 sequences, with 24% found just once. The sequencing input was glioma tissue, nonneoplastic brain tissue, or PBMCs (not recorded which). These TCRs come from a human donor with low-grade glioma or glioblastoma, undergoing nonglioma brain surgery, or in good health (not recorded which). CDR3s include the opening cysteine and the closing phenylalanine or tryptophan. Fields, in order: clone size, J gene, V gene, D gene, CDR3 DNA, CDR3 protein. D genes are given only for firm matches. Part of the rows lack a size; the others show once, few, many or a class for expanded clones.

many	TRBJ2-1	TRBV24-1	TRBD1	TGTGCCACCAGTGACACGGACAGGTCCTACAATGAGCAGTTCTTC	CATSDTDRSYNEQFF
many	TRBJ1-2	TRBV28	TRBD1	TGTGCCAGCAGTTTACCTTACACAGGGGTTGGGTATGGCTACACCTTC	CASSLPYTGVGYGYTF
many	TRBJ2-2	TRBV7-2	TRBD2	TGTGCCAGCAGCCTGGGACTAGCGGGGGGCAACACCGGGGAGCTGTTTTTT	CASSLGLAGGNTGELFF
few	TRBJ2-3	TRBV3-1	.	TGTGCCAGCAGCCCCCGGACTTTCACAGATACGCAGTATTTT	CASSPRTFTDTQYF
.	TRBJ2-5	TRBV20-1	TRBD2	TGCAGTGTCCCGGGACTAGCGGGGGGGCCGGGGGAGACCCAGTACTTC	CSVPGLAGGPGETQYF
.	TRBJ2-1	TRBV24-1	.	TGTGCCACCAGTGACGCACGGGGGGCCGGTTACAATGAGCAGTTCTTC	CATSDARGAGYNEQFF
.	TRBJ1-2	TRBV20-1	.	TGCAGTGCTAGAGCAGGGGATCTGGACTATGGCTACACCTTC	CSARAGDLDYGYTF
.	TRBJ1-1	TRBV12-3/TRBV12-4	.	TGTGCCAGCAGTTTAAGGCGCCGAAGTTTAACTGAAGCTTTCTTT	CASSLRRRSLTEAFF
few	TRBJ1-1	TRBV5-1	.	TGCGCCAGCAGCCCGGACAGCTACACTGAAGCTTTCTTT	CASSPDSYTEAFF
few	TRBJ1-5	TRBV10-2	TRBD1	TGCGCCAGCAAGCTTGGGACAGCCCAAAATCAGCCCCAGCATTTT	CASKLGTAQNQPQHF
few	TRBJ2-1	TRBV6-1	TRBD2	TGTGCCAGCAGCCAACTCAGGACTAGCGGGGGCCCTGGTGAGCAGTTCTTC	CASSQLRTSGGPGEQFF
few	TRBJ1-4	TRBV20-1	.	TGCAGTGCTCCTCTAGGGGCCGCCCACAATGGAAAACTGTTTTTT	CSAPLGAAHNGKLFF
.	TRBJ2-2	TRBV6-1	TRBD1	TGTGCCAGCAGTGGAAGACAGGGGGCCGGGGAGCTGTTTTTT	CASSGRQGAGELFF
few	TRBJ2-3	TRBV9	.	TGTGCCAGCAGCGCCTTACAGAGCTCTAGCACAGATACGCAGTATTTT	CASSALQSSSTDTQYF
few	TRBJ1-3	TRBV7-2	TRBD1	TGTGCCAGCAGCTCCCAAACCCTCAGGGGGCTCGGAAACACCATATATTTT	CASSSQTLRGLGNTIYF
many	TRBJ1-4	TRBV27	.	TGTGCCAGCAGTTTAGCTAGGGGCGCAACTAATGAAAAACTGTTTTTT	CASSLARGATNEKLFF
.	TRBJ1-1	TRBV6-4	.	TGTGCCAGCAGGACAGGTCACCATACCAAGATGGAAGCTTTCTTT	CASRTGHHTKMEAFF
.	TRBJ2-1	TRBV4-2	TRBD2	TGTGCCAGCAGCCAAGTGGGGCGGGAGCTGGGGGAAAATGAGCAGTTCTTC	CASSQVGRELGENEQFF
many	TRBJ1-1	TRBV4-1	.	TGCGCCAGCAAGACTGGGCCAGCAGGTCCCACTGAAGCTTTCTTT	CASKTGPAGPTEAFF
many	TRBJ2-3	TRBV14	TRBD2	TGTGCCAGCACGCCGCTAGCGGGGCGGACAGATACGCAGTATTTT	CASTPLAGRTDTQYF
few	TRBJ2-3	TRBV6-6	.	TGTGCCAGCAGTTACGTGGGGCGCCACACAGATACGCAGTATTTT	CASSYVGRHTDTQYF
few	TRBJ2-5	TRBV3-1	.	TGTGCCAGCAGCCAAGATTGGCGGGGGACACAAGAGACCCAGTACTTC	CASSQDWRGTQETQYF
few	TRBJ1-2	TRBV27	TRBD1	TGTGCCAGCAGTTTTTTGGGGACAGGGGTGGGGTATGGCTACACCTTC	CASSFLGTGVGYGYTF
.	TRBJ2-3	TRBV7-2	.	TGTGCCAGCAGCTTACGGCGGACCCGTCTCGGCCATACGCAGTATTTT	CASSLRRTRLGHTQYF
.	TRBJ2-1	TRBV10-2	TRBD1	TGCGCCAGCAGACATCGGACAGGGAAAGTCGAAGAGCAGTTCTTC	CASRHRTGKVEEQFF
.	TRBJ2-5	TRBV28	TRBD1	TGTGCCAGCAGTTTCGGGACAGAGAATATGGAGACCCAGTACTTC	CASSFGTENMETQYF
few	TRBJ2-2	TRBV7-6	TRBD1	TGTGCCAGCAAAGACAGGGGGGACACCGGGGAGCTGTTTTTT	CASKDRGDTGELFF
few	TRBJ1-1	TRBV5-1	.	TGCGCCAGCAGCTTGGAGGTCCCGGGTAACACTGAAGCTTTCTTT	CASSLEVPGNTEAFF
.	TRBJ2-2	TRBV27	TRBD1	TGTGCCAGCAGTTTAACCGGCAGGGGGTGGACCGGGGAGCTGTTTTTT	CASSLTGRGWTGELFF
many	TRBJ2-1	TRBV20-1	.	TGCAGTGCTGGTGACAGCAGAAATGAGCAGTTCTTC	CSAGDSRNEQFF
.	TRBJ1-2	TRBV20-1	.	TGCAGTGCTAGAGATCCCCGTCAGGGGTCGGATGGCTACACCTTC	CSARDPRQGSDGYTF
.	TRBJ1-5	TRBV5-5	.	TGTGCCAGCAGTGATGGACAGTTTAGCAATCAGCCCCAGCATTTT	CASSDGQFSNQPQHF
many	TRBJ2-3	TRBV7-2	TRBD1	TGTGCCAGCAGCCAAGACAGGGGTCCAGATACGCAGTATTTT	CASSQDRGPDTQYF
few	TRBJ1-2	TRBV7-9	.	TGTGCCAGCAGCCTCGCGGGGACGGACTATGGCTACACCTTC	CASSLAGTDYGYTF
few	TRBJ1-2	TRBV7-9	TRBD1	TGTGCCAGCAGCTCCCTGAACCGGGACAGGGGGAAGGTCTATGGCTACACCTTC	CASSSLNRDRGKVYGYTF
many	TRBJ1-1	TRBV9	.	TGTGCCAGCAGCGAGGTAAACACTGAAGCTTTCTTT	CASSEVNTEAFF
few	TRBJ2-2	TRBV20-1	.	TGCAGTGCTAGGAGGACGACGAACACCGGGGAGCTGTTTTTT	CSARRTTNTGELFF
.	TRBJ2-3	TRBV6-1	.	TGTGCCAGCAGTGAAGTGGGACCGGACCCAGATACGCAGTATTTT	CASSEVGPDPDTQYF
few	TRBJ1-2	TRBV4-1	.	TGCGCCAGCAGCCAGGCCGGGACTCACTATGGCTACACCTTC	CASSQAGTHYGYTF
.	TRBJ1-1	TRBV7-9	.	TGTGCCAGCAGCTTTCCCACACGTACGGGAAACACTGAAGCTTTCTTT	CASSFPTRTGNTEAFF
.	TRBJ1-5	TRBV7-2	TRBD1	TGTGCCAGCAGCTTAGAAGGGGGCGGTCAGCCCCAGCATTTT	CASSLEGGGQPQHF
many	TRBJ2-5	TRBV27	.	TGTGCCAGCAGTTCAGCACTTACTAGCTACCAAGAGACCCAGTACTTC	CASSSALTSYQETQYF
few	TRBJ1-5	TRBV7-8	.	TGTGCCAGCAGCTTAGGGACTCAGCCCCAGCATTTT	CASSLGTQPQHF
few	TRBJ1-2	TRBV14	.	TGTGCCAGCAGCCAAGTGGGGTTGGATGGCTACACCTTC	CASSQVGLDGYTF
.	TRBJ2-1	TRBV7-2	.	TGTGCCAGCAGCTTAAGGTTTCCAGGGGCCTACGAGCAGTTCTTC	CASSLRFPGAYEQFF